This T cell receptor (beta chain) was recovered during a study of cytomegalovirus exposure and HLA in healthy donors. The overall study: Out of several hundred genotyped donors, less than 90% belonged to the Caucasian-associated ancestry cluster. Findings and limits, study-wide: Cytomegalovirus association was assigned to more than 150 TCR beta chains. The authors assumed roughly uniform sequencing depth across donors for presence/absence analyses.

With regard to this clone: The antigen is undetermined.

The PCR made use of 60 Vbeta and 13 Jbeta primers. This table comes from immunoSEQ multiplex PCR, and its TCRdb copy is limited to in-frame clones, with some not included. The data show around 97,000 clones, around 66% seen once. Trimming took off 7 bases at V and 5 bases at J, with 6 bases between the two ends. This CDR3 has 12 residues. CDR1 and CDR2 from the germline V gene are SNHLY and FYNNEI. This chain uses TRBV2 with TRBJ1-6; D is perhaps TRBD1 (6 bases). This receptor was taken from a woman aged 45-65 years in good health and CMV-seronegative. The sample consisted of PBMCs. CDR3 sequence (DNA): TGTGCCAGCAACAGGGATAATTCACCCCTCCACTTT. It encodes CASNRDNSPLHF.